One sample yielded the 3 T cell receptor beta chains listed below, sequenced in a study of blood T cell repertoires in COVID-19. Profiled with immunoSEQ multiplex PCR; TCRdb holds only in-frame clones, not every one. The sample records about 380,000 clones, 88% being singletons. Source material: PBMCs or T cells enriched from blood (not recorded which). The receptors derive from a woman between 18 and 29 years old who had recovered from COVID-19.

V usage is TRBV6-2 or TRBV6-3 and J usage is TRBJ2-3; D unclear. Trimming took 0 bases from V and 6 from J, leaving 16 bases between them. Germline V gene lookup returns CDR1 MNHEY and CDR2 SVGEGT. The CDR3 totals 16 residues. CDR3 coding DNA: TGTGCCAGCAGTTACTCGAGCGACCCTTTGGTGGATACGCAGTATTTT. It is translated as CASSYSSDPLVDTQYF.

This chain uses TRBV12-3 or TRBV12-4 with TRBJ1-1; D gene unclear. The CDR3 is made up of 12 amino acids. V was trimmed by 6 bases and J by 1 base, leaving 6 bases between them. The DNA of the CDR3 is TGTGCCAGCAGAAGACAGAACACTGAAGCTTTCTTT. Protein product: CASRRQNTEAFF.

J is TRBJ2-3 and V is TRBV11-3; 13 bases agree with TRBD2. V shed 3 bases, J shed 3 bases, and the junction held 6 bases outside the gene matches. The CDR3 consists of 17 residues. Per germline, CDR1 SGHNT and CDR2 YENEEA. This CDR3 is CASSLTKTSGGTDTQYF. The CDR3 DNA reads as TGTGCCAGCAGCTTGACGAAGACTAGCGGGGGGACAGATACGCAGTATTTT.